These T cell receptor beta chains were read from a single sample in a study of shared clonotypes between healthy human individuals. Some clones are missing from TCRdb's copy, which holds only in-frame ones; the method was immunoSEQ multiplex PCR. The sample holds some 1.5 million clones, 95% to 97% seen once. Material: naive CD4+ T cells sorted from blood. The receptors stem from a man aged 25-45 years in good health. Each CDR3 is given with its conserved first and last residue. A D gene is named only where the DNA matches it firmly. A clone size is listed for some rows: how often the clone was seen (once, few, many), or a class if it is expanded.

CASSPLANNYEQYF	TGTGCCAGCTCACCACTAGCGAACAACTACGAGCAGTACTTC	TRBJ2-7	.	.	TRBV18
CASSFAGRLNEQFF	TGTGCCAGCAGTTTCGCGGGCAGGCTCAATGAGCAGTTCTTC	TRBJ2-1	.	.	TRBV28
CASSQANEQYF	TGTGCCAGCAGTCAGGCGAACGAGCAGTACTTC	TRBJ2-7	.	.	TRBV14
CASSRTKGLAGLDEQFF	TGTGCCAGCAGCAGAACGAAGGGACTAGCGGGATTGGATGAGCAGTTCTTC	TRBJ2-1	.	TRBD2	TRBV7-6
CASSFRGTYNEQFF	TGTGCCAGCAGCTTCAGGGGCACCTACAATGAGCAGTTCTTC	TRBJ2-1	.	.	TRBV11-3
CASSSRDGAYNEQFF	TGTGCCAGTAGTAGCAGGGATGGCGCCTACAATGAGCAGTTCTTC	TRBJ2-1	.	.	TRBV19
CATSRVTGSRPSNEQFF	TGTGCCACCAGCAGAGTTACAGGGTCCCGCCCGAGCAATGAGCAGTTCTTC	TRBJ2-1	.	.	TRBV15
CASSSDFTDTQYF	TGTGCCAGCAGCTCGGACTTCACAGATACGCAGTATTTT	TRBJ2-3	.	.	TRBV7-2
CASSPGQGPLQETQYF	TGCGCCAGCAGCCCTGGACAGGGCCCCCTCCAAGAGACCCAGTACTTC	TRBJ2-5	.	TRBD1	TRBV5-1
CASSSTRGGNQPQHF	TGTGCCAGCAGCTCGACCCGGGGGGGCAATCAGCCCCAGCATTTT	TRBJ1-5	.	.	TRBV7-2
CSVAPGLDTQYF	TGCAGCGTTGCCCCCGGCCTAGACACGCAGTATTTT	TRBJ2-3	.	.	TRBV29-1
CASSFSQGNYGYTF	TGTGCCAGCAGCTTTTCACAGGGGAACTATGGCTACACCTTC	TRBJ1-2	.	TRBD1	TRBV7-2
CASSAATSGTNEQYF	TGCGCCAGCAGTGCAGCGACTAGCGGGACTAACGAGCAGTACTTC	TRBJ2-7	.	TRBD2	TRBV10-1
CASRHTSGDYGYTF	TGTGCCAGCAGACATACCTCGGGGGACTATGGCTACACCTTC	TRBJ1-2	.	.	TRBV7-9
CSAGGPNYGYTF	TGCAGCGCCGGGGGACCTAACTATGGCTACACCTTC	TRBJ1-2	.	.	TRBV29-1
CASSGWLAGSYEQYF	TGTGCCAGCAGTGGCTGGCTAGCTGGCTCCTACGAGCAGTACTTC	TRBJ2-7	.	.	TRBV2
CASSPSVNTEAFF	TGTGCCAGCTCACCATCAGTGAACACTGAAGCTTTCTTT	TRBJ1-1	.	.	TRBV18
CASSIRGQTQYF	TGTGCCAGTAGTATAAGGGGTCAGACCCAGTACTTC	TRBJ2-5	.	.	TRBV19
CASSRVGNSYNEQFF	TGTGCCAGTAGTAGGGTAGGGAACTCCTACAATGAGCAGTTCTTC	TRBJ2-1	.	.	TRBV19
CASRDRGLLDTGELFF	TGTGCCAGCAGGGACAGGGGGCTCCTGGACACCGGGGAGCTGTTTTTT	TRBJ2-2	.	TRBD1	TRBV10-3
CASSSGLASASEQFF	TGTGCCAGCAGCTCCGGACTAGCGAGCGCCAGTGAGCAGTTCTTC	TRBJ2-1	.	TRBD2	TRBV7-8
CATSINTGGETQYF	TGTGCCACCAGCATCAACACCGGGGGGGAGACCCAGTACTTC	TRBJ2-5	.	TRBD2	TRBV15
CASSLSGTGALNEQFF	TGTGCCAGCAGTTTATCCGGGACAGGGGCACTCAATGAGCAGTTCTTC	TRBJ2-1	.	TRBD1	TRBV27
CASSLLGMNTEAFF	TGTGCCAGCAGTTTGTTGGGAATGAACACTGAAGCTTTCTTT	TRBJ1-1	.	.	TRBV27
CASSLLGRLETQYF	TGTGCCAGCAGCTTGTTGGGGAGGCTGGAGACCCAGTACTTC	TRBJ2-5	.	.	TRBV5-4
CASLAPGANVLTF	TGTGCCTCCTTGGCCCCTGGGGCCAACGTCCTGACTTTC	TRBJ2-6	few	.	TRBV10-3
CASKHHGRTYF	TGTGCCAGCAAACACCACGGGCGCACCTACTTC	TRBJ2-7	.	.	TRBV6-6
CASSFSWSGELFF	TGTGCCAGCAGTTTTAGCTGGTCTGGGGAGCTGTTTTTT	TRBJ2-2	.	.	TRBV27
CASSLGLAGGGQETQYF	TGCGCCAGCAGCTTGGGACTAGCGGGAGGAGGGCAAGAGACCCAGTACTTC	TRBJ2-5	once	TRBD2	TRBV5-1
CASSQVRGAGVAGELFF	TGTGCCAGCAGCCAGGTCCGGGGGGCGGGAGTGGCCGGGGAGCTGTTTTTT	TRBJ2-2	.	.	TRBV4-2
CASSPRTGSTGELFF	TGCGCCAGCAGCCCAAGGACAGGGTCCACCGGGGAGCTGTTTTTT	TRBJ2-2	.	TRBD1	TRBV5-1
CASSRRSQGMATQYF	TGTGCCAGCAGCCGAAGGTCCCAGGGAATGGCGACCCAGTACTTC	TRBJ2-5	once	.	TRBV7-2
CASSPYSGLDQYF	TGCGCCAGCAGCCCCTACTCGGGACTTGACCAGTACTTC	TRBJ2-5	.	.	TRBV4-3
CASSRDRVYNEQFF	TGTGCCAGCAGCCGGGACAGGGTCTACAATGAGCAGTTCTTC	TRBJ2-1	.	TRBD1	TRBV9
CASSWSSYEQYF	TGTGCCAGCAGCTGGAGCTCCTACGAGCAGTACTTC	TRBJ2-7	.	.	TRBV5-6
CASSLFGPSYEQYF	TGTGCCAGCAGTTTATTCGGGCCCTCCTACGAGCAGTACTTC	TRBJ2-7	.	.	TRBV28
CASSYLPDNTEAFF	TGTGCCAGCAGTTACTTGCCAGACAACACTGAAGCTTTCTTT	TRBJ1-1	.	.	TRBV6-5
CAWDMGFTYEQYF	TGTGCCTGGGATATGGGCTTCACCTACGAGCAGTACTTC	TRBJ2-7	.	.	TRBV30
CASSRDIQQNEKLFF	TGTGCCAGCAGCAGGGACATACAACAAAATGAAAAACTGTTTTTT	TRBJ1-4	.	.	TRBV7-9
CASSILQGGGYTF	TGTGCCAGCAGCATACTACAGGGCGGTGGCTACACCTTC	TRBJ1-2	.	.	TRBV7-9
CSVDGQGLSTDTQYF	TGCAGCGTTGATGGACAAGGGCTCAGCACAGATACGCAGTATTTT	TRBJ2-3	.	.	TRBV29-1
CASSEVFRGNNQPQHF	TGTGCCAGCAGCGAGGTCTTCAGGGGGAACAATCAGCCCCAGCATTTT	TRBJ1-5	.	TRBD1	TRBV5-5
CASSLVGRGEQFF	TGCGCCAGCAGCTTGGTGGGCCGGGGTGAGCAGTTCTTC	TRBJ2-1	.	.	TRBV5-1
CASSLVADTQYF	TGTGCCAGCAGTTTAGTAGCTGATACGCAGTATTTT	TRBJ2-3	.	.	TRBV28
CASSYLGNNEQFF	TGTGCCAGCAGTTACCTTGGCAACAATGAGCAGTTCTTC	TRBJ2-1	.	.	TRBV6-6
CASSENMMNTEAFF	TGTGCCAGCAGTGAGAATATGATGAACACTGAAGCTTTCTTT	TRBJ1-1	.	.	TRBV6-1
CASSPTGTSGRAGTDTQYF	TGCGCCAGCAGCCCGACCGGGACTAGCGGGAGGGCCGGGACAGATACGCAGTATTTT	TRBJ2-3	once	TRBD2	TRBV5-1
CASSLTGVINYGYTF	TGTGCCAGTAGCCTCACAGGGGTGATTAACTATGGCTACACCTTC	TRBJ1-2	.	TRBD1	TRBV19
CASSLIRPQETQYF	TGTGCCAGCAGCTTAATCCGCCCCCAAGAGACCCAGTACTTC	TRBJ2-5	.	.	TRBV7-3
CASSEGFSRAF	TGTGCCAGCAGTGAAGGCTTCTCTAGGGCGTTT	TRBJ2-3	.	.	TRBV2
CASSRSLAGNTDTQYF	TGTGCCAGCAGCCGAAGTCTGGCGGGAAACACAGATACGCAGTATTTT	TRBJ2-3	.	.	TRBV5-4
CASSLPYYEAFF	TGTGCCAGCAGTTTACCCTACTATGAAGCTTTCTTT	TRBJ1-1	.	.	TRBV28